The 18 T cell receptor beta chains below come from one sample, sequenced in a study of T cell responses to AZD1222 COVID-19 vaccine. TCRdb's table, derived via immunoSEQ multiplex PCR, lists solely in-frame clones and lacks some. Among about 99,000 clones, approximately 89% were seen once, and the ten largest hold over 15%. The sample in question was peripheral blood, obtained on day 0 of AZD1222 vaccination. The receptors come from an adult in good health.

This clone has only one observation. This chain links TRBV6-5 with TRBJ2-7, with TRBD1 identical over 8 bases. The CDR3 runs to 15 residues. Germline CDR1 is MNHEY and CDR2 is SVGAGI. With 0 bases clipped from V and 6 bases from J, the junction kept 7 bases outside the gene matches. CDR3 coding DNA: TGTGCCAGCAGTTACTCGCAGGGGGCGGTTGCCGAGCAGTACTTC. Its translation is CASSYSQGAVAEQYF.

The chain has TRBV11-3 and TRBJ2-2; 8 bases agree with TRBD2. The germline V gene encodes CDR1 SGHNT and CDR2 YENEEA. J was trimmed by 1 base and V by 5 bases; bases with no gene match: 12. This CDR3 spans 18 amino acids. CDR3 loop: CASSQGLVGGRNTGELFF. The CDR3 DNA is TGTGCCAGCAGCCAGGGACTAGTGGGGGGAAGGAACACCGGGGAGCTGTTTTTT.

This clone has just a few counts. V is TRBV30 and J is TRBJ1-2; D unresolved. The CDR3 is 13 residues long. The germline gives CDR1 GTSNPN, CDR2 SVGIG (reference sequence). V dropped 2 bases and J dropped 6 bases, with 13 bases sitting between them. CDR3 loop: CAWSPGISNGYTF. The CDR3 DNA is TGTGCCTGGAGTCCCGGGATTTCCAATGGCTACACCTTC.

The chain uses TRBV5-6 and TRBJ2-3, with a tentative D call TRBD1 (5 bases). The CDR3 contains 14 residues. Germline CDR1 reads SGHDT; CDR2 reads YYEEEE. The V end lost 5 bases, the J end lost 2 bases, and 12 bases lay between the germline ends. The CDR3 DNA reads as TGTGCCAGCAGAACAGGACCAGCCACAGATACGCAGTATTTT. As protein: CASRTGPATDTQYF.

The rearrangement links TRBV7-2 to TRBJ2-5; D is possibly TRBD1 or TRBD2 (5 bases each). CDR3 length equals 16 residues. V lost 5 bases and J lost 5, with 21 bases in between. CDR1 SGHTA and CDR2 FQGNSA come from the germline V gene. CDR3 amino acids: CASSTGGVVLWETQYF. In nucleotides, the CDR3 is TGTGCCAGCAGCACAGGAGGAGTGGTTCTGTGGGAGACCCAGTACTTC.

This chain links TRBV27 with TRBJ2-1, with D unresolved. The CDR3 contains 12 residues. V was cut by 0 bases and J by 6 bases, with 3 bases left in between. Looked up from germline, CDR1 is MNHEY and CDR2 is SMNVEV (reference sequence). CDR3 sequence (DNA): TGTGCCAGCAGTTTATCATCCAATGAGCAGTTCTTC. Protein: CASSLSSNEQFF.

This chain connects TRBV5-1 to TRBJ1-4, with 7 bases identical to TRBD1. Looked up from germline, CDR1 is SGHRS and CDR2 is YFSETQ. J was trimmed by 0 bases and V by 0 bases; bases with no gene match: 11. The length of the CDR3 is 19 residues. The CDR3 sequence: CASSLGDRADLATNEKLFF. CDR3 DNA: TGCGCCAGCAGCTTGGGCGACAGGGCTGATCTTGCAACTAATGAAAAACTGTTTTTT.

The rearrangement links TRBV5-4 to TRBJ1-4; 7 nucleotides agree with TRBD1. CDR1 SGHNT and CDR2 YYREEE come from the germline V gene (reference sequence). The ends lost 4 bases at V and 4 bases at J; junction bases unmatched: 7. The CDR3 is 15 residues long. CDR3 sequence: CASSENRGINEKLFF. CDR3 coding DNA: TGTGCCAGCAGCGAAAACAGGGGCATTAATGAAAAACTGTTTTTT. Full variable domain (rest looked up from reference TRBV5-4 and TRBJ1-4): ETGVTQSPTHLIKTRGQQVTLRCSSQSGHNTVSWYQQALGQGPQFIFQYYREEENGRGNFPPRFSGLQFPNYSSELNVNALELDDSALYLCASSENRGINEKLFFGSGTQLSVL.

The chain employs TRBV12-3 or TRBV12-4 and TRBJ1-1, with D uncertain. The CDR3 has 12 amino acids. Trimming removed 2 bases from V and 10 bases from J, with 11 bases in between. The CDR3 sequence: CASSLSDPVAFF. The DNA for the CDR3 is TGTGCCAGCAGTTTATCTGATCCGGTAGCTTTCTTT.

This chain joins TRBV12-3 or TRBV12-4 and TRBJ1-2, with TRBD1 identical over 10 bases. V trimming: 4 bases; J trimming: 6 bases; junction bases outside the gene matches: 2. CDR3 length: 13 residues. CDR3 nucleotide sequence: TGTGCCAGCAGTTGGACAGGGGGAAATGGCTACACCTTC. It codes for CASSWTGGNGYTF.

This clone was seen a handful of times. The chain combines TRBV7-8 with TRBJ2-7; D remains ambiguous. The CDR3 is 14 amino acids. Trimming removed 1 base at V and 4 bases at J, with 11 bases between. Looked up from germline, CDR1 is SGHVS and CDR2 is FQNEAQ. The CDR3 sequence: CASSLGRFSYEQYF. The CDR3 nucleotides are TGTGCCAGCAGCTTAGGCCGGTTCTCGTACGAGCAGTACTTC.

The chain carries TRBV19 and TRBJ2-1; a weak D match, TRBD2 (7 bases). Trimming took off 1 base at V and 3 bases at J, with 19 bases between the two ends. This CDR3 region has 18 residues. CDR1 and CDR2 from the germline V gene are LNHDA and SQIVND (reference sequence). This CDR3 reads CASSIASGGAGHYNEQFF. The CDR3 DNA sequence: TGTGCCAGTAGTATAGCTAGTGGGGGGGCCGGTCACTACAATGAGCAGTTCTTC. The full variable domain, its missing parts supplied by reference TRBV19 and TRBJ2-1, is DGGITQSPKYLFRKEGQNVTLSCEQNLNHDAMYWYRQDPGQGLRLIYYSQIVNDFQKGDIAEGYSVSREKKESFPLTVTSAQKNPTAFYLCASSIASGGAGHYNEQFFGPGTRLTVL.

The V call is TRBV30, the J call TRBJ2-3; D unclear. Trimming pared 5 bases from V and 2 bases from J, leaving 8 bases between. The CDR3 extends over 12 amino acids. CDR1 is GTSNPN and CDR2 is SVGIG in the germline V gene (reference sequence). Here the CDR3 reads CAWSGTTDTQYF. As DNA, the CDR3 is TGTGCCTGGTCTGGAACCACAGATACGCAGTATTTT.

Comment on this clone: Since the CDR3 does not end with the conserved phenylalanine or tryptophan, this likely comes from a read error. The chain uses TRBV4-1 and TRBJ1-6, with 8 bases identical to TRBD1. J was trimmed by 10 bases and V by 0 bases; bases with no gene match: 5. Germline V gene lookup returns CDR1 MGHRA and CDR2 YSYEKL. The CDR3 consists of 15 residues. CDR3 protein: CASSQDRTGRSPLHL. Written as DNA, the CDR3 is TGCGCCAGCAGCCAAGATAGGACAGGGCGGTCACCCCTCCACCTT.

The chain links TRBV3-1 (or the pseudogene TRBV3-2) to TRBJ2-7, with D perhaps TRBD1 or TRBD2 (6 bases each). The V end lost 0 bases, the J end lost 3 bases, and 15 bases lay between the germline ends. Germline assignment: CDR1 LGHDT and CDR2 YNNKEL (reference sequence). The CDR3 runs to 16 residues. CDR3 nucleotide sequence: TGTGCCAGCAGCCAAGAAGGGGGGCTCCTCAGCTACGAGCAGTACTTC. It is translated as CASSQEGGLLSYEQYF.

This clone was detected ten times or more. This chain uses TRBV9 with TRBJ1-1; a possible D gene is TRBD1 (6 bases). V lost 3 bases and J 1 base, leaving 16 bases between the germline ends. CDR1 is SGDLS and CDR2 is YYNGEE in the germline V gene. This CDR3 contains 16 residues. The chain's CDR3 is CASSASYRVRNTEAFF. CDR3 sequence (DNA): TGTGCCAGCAGCGCCTCCTACAGGGTACGGAACACTGAAGCTTTCTTT.

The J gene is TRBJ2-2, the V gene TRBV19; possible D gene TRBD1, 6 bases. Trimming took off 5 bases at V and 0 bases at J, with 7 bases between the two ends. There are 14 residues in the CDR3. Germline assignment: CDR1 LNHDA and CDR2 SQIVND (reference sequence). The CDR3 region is CASSGQSNTGELFF. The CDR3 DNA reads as TGTGCCAGTAGTGGACAGTCGAACACCGGGGAGCTGTTTTTT.

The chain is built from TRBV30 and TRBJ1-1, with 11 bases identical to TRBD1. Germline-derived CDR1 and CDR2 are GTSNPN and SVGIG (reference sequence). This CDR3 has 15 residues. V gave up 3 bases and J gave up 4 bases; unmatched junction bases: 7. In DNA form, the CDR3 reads TGTGCCTGGAGCCTAGGGACAGGGGGACTCACTGAAGCTTTCTTT. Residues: CAWSLGTGGLTEAFF.